These 11 T cell receptor beta chains were all obtained from the same sample, sequenced in a study of radiotherapy plus CTLA-4 blockade in lung cancer. The repertoire was sequenced with immunoSEQ multiplex PCR; TCRdb's copy has only in-frame clones and lacks some. Of 35,000 to 55,000 clones detected, roughly 80% appear once; the ten largest clones hold about 2.7%. Source: peripheral blood, taken from a patient treated with radiotherapy plus ipilimumab. The source is a human donor with non-small cell lung cancer whose response to radiotherapy plus ipilimumab could not be evaluated.

V and J are TRBV19 and TRBJ1-5; 7 nucleotides agree with TRBD1. V was pared by 7 bases and J by 7 bases, with 7 bases of the junction left unmatched. The CDR3 totals 13 residues. From germline, CDR1 is LNHDA and CDR2 SQIVND (reference sequence). The CDR3 DNA is TGTGCCAGTAAACAGGGGAACAGACAGCCCCAGCATTTT. Encoded protein: CASKQGNRQPQHF.

The V gene is TRBV7-9, the J gene TRBJ2-5; tentative D call: TRBD1 (5 bases). CDR1 SEHNR and CDR2 FQNEAQ come from the germline V gene (reference sequence). The CDR3 is made up of 14 amino acids. V was trimmed by 3 bases and J by 4 bases, leaving 12 bases between them. The CDR3 protein is CASSFAQGSETQYF. Written as DNA, the CDR3 is TGTGCCAGCAGCTTTGCTCAGGGATCAGAGACCCAGTACTTC.

The J gene is TRBJ2-7, the V gene TRBV2, with 9 nucleotides matching TRBD2. Germline loops: CDR1 SNHLY, CDR2 FYNNEI. The CDR3 consists of 16 residues. V lost 3 bases, J lost 2 bases, and 8 bases stayed unmatched. In DNA, the CDR3 is TGTGCCAGCAGTGATGGAGCGGGAGGCCGAACCTACGAGCAGTACTTC. Residues: CASSDGAGGRTYEQYF.

This clone has more than one count but fewer than ten. The chain links TRBV9 to TRBJ1-5, with 7 nucleotides matching TRBD1. From germline, CDR1 is SGDLS and CDR2 YYNGEE. J gave up 6 bases and V 3 bases, and 3 bases lay outside the gene matches. The CDR3 is 13 amino acids. The DNA of the CDR3 is TGTGCCAGCAGCGCCGGGACAGTTCAGCCCCAGCATTTT. It specifies CASSAGTVQPQHF.

As concerns this clone: The same CDR3 arises from other DNA sequences in this sample as well. This sequence joins TRBV6-5 and TRBJ1-2; D gene uncertain. Germline V lookup: CDR1 MNHEY, CDR2 SVGAGI. V was trimmed by 4 bases and J by 4 bases, leaving 7 bases between them. The CDR3 runs to 12 residues. The CDR3 region has the DNA TGTGCCAGCAGTTCCAATTTCTATGGCTACACCTTC. It translates to CASSSNFYGYTF.

The chain combines TRBV4-3 with TRBJ1-5; D not certain. V was trimmed by 4 bases and J by 7 bases, leaving 14 bases between them. The length of the CDR3 is 14 residues. In germline, CDR1 is LGHNA, CDR2 YSLEER. The CDR3 DNA follows: TGCGCCAGCAGCCGAGGACTCGAAGGGCAGCCCCAGCATTTT. Its protein product is CASSRGLEGQPQHF.

The V and J genes are TRBV28 and TRBJ2-3; D uncertain. This CDR3 is built from 14 residues. V lost 4 bases to trimming and J lost 1 base, with 9 bases between them. In germline, CDR1 is MDHEN, CDR2 SYDVKM. CDR3 sequence reads: CASSYTTRTDTQYF. The CDR3 coding sequence is TGTGCCAGCAGTTACACTACCCGCACAGATACGCAGTATTTT.

The V and J genes are TRBV4-1 and TRBJ2-3; 7 bases line up with TRBD2. V lost 1 base to trimming and J lost 2 bases; unmatched junction nucleotides: 6. Germline CDR1 MGHRA, CDR2 YSYEKL. CDR3 length equals 16 residues. CDR3 sequence (DNA): TGCGCCAGCAGCCAAGTGGGGGGGAGGATCACAGATACGCAGTATTTT. It is translated as CASSQVGGRITDTQYF.

The chain recombines TRBV4-1 with TRBJ2-1, with TRBD2 matching 14 bases. Germline CDR1 is MGHRA and CDR2 is YSYEKL. Germline trimming cut 1 base from V and 1 base from J; bases unmatched to any gene: 6. The CDR3 runs 19 residues. DNA for the CDR3: TGCGCCAGCAGCCAAGGGGGACTAGCGGGAGTTGGTTCCTACAATGAGCAGTTCTTC. Its protein is CASSQGGLAGVGSYNEQFF.

The chain recombines TRBV18 with TRBJ2-2, with a tentative D call TRBD2 (6 bases). CDR3 length: 15 residues. Germline loops: CDR1 KGHSH, CDR2 LQKENI. With 0 bases removed from V and 7 bases from J, the gap between germline ends came to 12 bases. The CDR3 sequence is CASSPPGEEGGELFF. The CDR3 region has the DNA TGTGCCAGCTCACCACCGGGTGAGGAGGGCGGGGAGCTGTTTTTT.

V and J are TRBV28 and TRBJ2-1; D perhaps matches TRBD1 (6 bases). The CDR3 length is 15 residues. Germline loops: CDR1 MDHEN, CDR2 SYDVKM. V lost 2 bases and J lost 2, with 10 bases in between. The CDR3 region has the DNA TGTGCCAGCAGTTTAGGGGGACAACCCTACAATGAGCAGTTCTTC. As protein: CASSLGGQPYNEQFF.